The rows below give T cell receptor beta chains drawn from one sample of a study of radiation and T cells in renal cell carcinoma. Assay: immunoSEQ multiplex PCR; the TCRdb copy retains only in-frame clones and omits some. The sample shows tens of thousands of clones, 80% to 90% of them seen only once. The specimen was blood, collected from a patient whose treatment included radiotherapy and nephrectomy. These receptors originate from a woman aged 45-60 years with renal cell carcinoma. Both conserved end residues are part of each CDR3. A D gene is named only where the DNA matches it firmly. Some rows mark clone size as missing; the rest say once, few, many or name a class of expanded clone.

D gene,clone size,V gene,J gene,CDR3 protein,CDR3 DNA
-,-,TRBV7-8,TRBJ1-1,CASSLGANTEAFF,TGTGCCAGCAGCCTGGGAGCGAACACTGAAGCTTTCTTT
-,-,TRBV5-1,TRBJ2-1,CASSLEGSYNEQFF,TGCGCCAGCAGCTTGGAGGGCTCCTACAATGAGCAGTTCTTC
-,-,TRBV5-4,TRBJ2-6,CASSLGGQSGANVLTF,TGTGCCAGCAGCTTGGGAGGTCAGTCTGGGGCCAACGTCCTGACTTTC
-,-,TRBV10-1,TRBJ2-3,CASSESGNTDTQYF,TGCGCCAGCAGTGAGTCCGGGAACACAGATACGCAGTATTTT
-,-,TRBV7-2,TRBJ2-5,CASSLARRGPYF,TGTGCCAGCAGCTTAGCTAGGAGGGGGCCGTACTTC
TRBD1,-,TRBV4-1,TRBJ2-2,CASSQGTGENTGELFF,TGCGCCAGCAGCCAAGGGACAGGGGAAAACACCGGGGAGCTGTTTTTT
-,few,TRBV27,TRBJ2-7,CASSANRDSYEQYF,TGTGCCAGCAGTGCAAACAGGGACTCCTACGAGCAGTACTTC
-,-,TRBV5-1,TRBJ1-2,CASSPGLDGYTF,TGCGCCAGCAGCCCAGGACTAGATGGCTACACCTTC
-,-,TRBV7-2,TRBJ2-5,CASSSYARETQYF,TGTGCCAGCAGCTCGTACGCCCGAGAGACCCAGTACTTC
TRBD2,-,TRBV11-3,TRBJ2-3,CASSLSGSGDTQYF,TGTGCCAGCAGCCTTAGCGGGAGTGGAGATACGCAGTATTTT
-,once,TRBV5-6,TRBJ2-7,CAFSPGVESYEQYF,TGTGCCTTTAGTCCCGGGGTAGAGTCCTACGAGCAGTACTTC
-,once,TRBV7-2,TRBJ1-2,CASSLESGYTF,TGTGCCAGCAGCTTAGAAAGTGGCTACACCTTC
-,once,TRBV5-8,TRBJ2-5,CASNMGTRETQYF,TGTGCCAGCAACATGGGGACACGGGAGACCCAGTACTTC
-,-,TRBV11-3,TRBJ2-2,CASSLDPPENTGELFF,TGTGCCAGCAGCTTAGATCCCCCAGAGAACACCGGGGAGCTGTTTTTT
-,-,TRBV10-1,TRBJ2-3,CASSDGQGPTDTQYF,TGCGCCAGCAGTGATGGGCAGGGCCCCACAGATACGCAGTATTTT
-,once,TRBV7-9,TRBJ1-2,CASSSVETYTF,TGTGCCAGCAGCTCCGTCGAGACCTACACCTTC
-,-,TRBV6-5,TRBJ1-1,CASSSRGSEAFF,TGTGCCAGCAGTTCCCGGGGTTCTGAAGCTTTCTTT